The clone carrying this TCR beta chain was seen at least ten times. The sample comes from a study of T-cell memory formation after mild COVID-19. TCRdb called the 5' RACE reads again in MiXCR, with one record for every CDR3 protein. The table records more than 450,000 distinct CDR3 sequences, about a sixth of them present only once. The CDR3 is 14 amino acids. V was clipped by 8 bases and J by 6 bases; unmatched bases: 12. The V gene's germline CDR1 is SGHVS and CDR2 FQNEAQ. Sequencing input: PBMCs or a T cell subset sorted from them (not recorded which). The chain combines TRBV7-8 with TRBJ2-7; 8 bases map to TRBD1. This clonotype originated in an adult woman who had mild COVID-19 (a few samples of this study predate the infection). Cell type and time point are not known. CDR3 DNA: TGTGCCAGCGAAGGGCCGCAGGGGGCTTTCGAGCAGTACTTC. As protein: CASEGPQGAFEQYF.